A selection of T cell receptor beta chains follows, all from one sample in a study of blood T cell repertoires in COVID-19. Data came from immunoSEQ multiplex PCR; TCRdb stores just in-frame clones and leaves some out. This sample yields 100,000 to 150,000 clones, of which 80% to 90% are seen a single time; roughly 5.5% belongs to the top ten. Sequenced material: peripheral blood. These receptors came from a man older than 75 with active or convalescent COVID-19. The CDR3 runs from the conserved cysteine through the conserved F or W. The D gene is left open where the match is weak. Part of the rows lack a size; the others show once, few, many or a class for expanded clones.

clone_size: NA
j_call: TRBJ2-7
d_call: TRBD1
v_call: TRBV2
cdr3_aa: CASSTGTGFYEQYF
cdr3_nt: TGTGCCAGCAGTACCGGGACAGGTTTCTACGAGCAGTACTTC

clone_size: NA
j_call: TRBJ2-7
d_call: NA
v_call: TRBV7-2
cdr3_aa: CASESRGESYEQYF
cdr3_nt: TGTGCCAGCGAATCCAGGGGTGAGAGCTACGAGCAGTACTTC

clone_size: NA
j_call: TRBJ2-7
d_call: NA
v_call: TRBV11-2
cdr3_aa: CASSLIATSSYEQYF
cdr3_nt: TGTGCCAGCAGCTTAATAGCTACGAGCTCCTACGAGCAGTACTTC

clone_size: NA
j_call: TRBJ2-5
d_call: TRBD1
v_call: TRBV11-3
cdr3_aa: CASSSGQAQETQYF
cdr3_nt: TGTGCCAGCAGCTCCGGACAGGCACAAGAGACCCAGTACTTC

clone_size: NA
j_call: TRBJ2-1
d_call: NA
v_call: TRBV7-2
cdr3_aa: CASSIRGSDNEQFF
cdr3_nt: TGTGCCAGCAGCATCAGGGGTTCGGACAATGAGCAGTTCTTC

clone_size: NA
j_call: TRBJ2-4
d_call: NA
v_call: TRBV11-2
cdr3_aa: CASSPGRENIQYF
cdr3_nt: TGTGCCAGCAGCCCAGGCCGCGAAAACATTCAGTACTTC

clone_size: NA
j_call: TRBJ1-6
d_call: NA
v_call: TRBV11-2
cdr3_aa: CASSLGPTGPYNSPLHF
cdr3_nt: TGTGCCAGCAGCTTAGGCCCTACAGGCCCGTATAATTCACCCCTCCACTTT

clone_size: NA
j_call: TRBJ1-6
d_call: NA
v_call: TRBV3-1/TRBV3-2
cdr3_aa: CASSQRRVSPLHF
cdr3_nt: TGTGCCAGCAGCCAGAGGCGGGTTTCACCCCTCCACTTT

clone_size: NA
j_call: TRBJ1-6
d_call: TRBD1
v_call: TRBV18
cdr3_aa: CASSPGQGENSPLHF
cdr3_nt: TGTGCCAGCTCACCCGGACAGGGAGAGAATTCACCCCTCCACTTT

clone_size: NA
j_call: TRBJ1-1
d_call: NA
v_call: TRBV7-9
cdr3_aa: CASSVRYIVGANTEAFF
cdr3_nt: TGTGCCAGCAGCGTAAGGTATATAGTTGGGGCGAACACTGAAGCTTTCTTT

clone_size: NA
j_call: TRBJ1-1
d_call: TRBD1
v_call: TRBV18
cdr3_aa: CASSPDRGTEAFF
cdr3_nt: TGTGCCAGCTCCCCGGACAGGGGAACTGAAGCTTTCTTT

clone_size: NA
j_call: TRBJ1-1
d_call: TRBD1
v_call: TRBV27
cdr3_aa: CASSLTSQGAETEAFF
cdr3_nt: TGTGCCAGCAGTTTAACCTCACAGGGGGCGGAGACTGAAGCTTTCTTT

clone_size: NA
j_call: TRBJ2-7
d_call: TRBD1
v_call: TRBV13
cdr3_aa: CASSQRQGRDYEQYF
cdr3_nt: TGTGCCAGCAGCCAGAGACAGGGACGGGACTACGAGCAGTACTTC

clone_size: NA
j_call: TRBJ1-1
d_call: NA
v_call: TRBV4-1
cdr3_aa: CASSQGPGRGTEAFF
cdr3_nt: TGCGCCAGCAGCCAAGGGCCGGGCAGGGGCACTGAAGCTTTCTTT

clone_size: NA
j_call: TRBJ1-1
d_call: NA
v_call: TRBV18
cdr3_aa: CASSPRAEATEAFF
cdr3_nt: TGTGCCAGCTCACCACGGGCGGAGGCCACTGAAGCTTTCTTT

clone_size: NA
j_call: TRBJ2-4
d_call: NA
v_call: TRBV10-3
cdr3_aa: CAISEGRAGGAKNIQYF
cdr3_nt: TGTGCCATCAGTGAGGGTCGGGCCGGGGGAGCCAAAAACATTCAGTACTTC

clone_size: once
j_call: TRBJ2-1
d_call: NA
v_call: TRBV4-3
cdr3_aa: CASSQGTRYNEQFF
cdr3_nt: TGCGCCAGCAGCCAAGGTACTCGTTACAATGAGCAGTTCTTC

clone_size: NA
j_call: TRBJ1-2
d_call: TRBD1
v_call: TRBV4-3
cdr3_aa: CASSLAGGAGLGYTF
cdr3_nt: TGCGCCAGCAGCCTTGCAGGGGGCGCAGGCTTGGGCTACACCTTC

clone_size: NA
j_call: TRBJ2-1
d_call: TRBD1
v_call: TRBV7-2
cdr3_aa: CASSLVTGERNEQFF
cdr3_nt: TGTGCCAGCAGCTTAGTAACAGGGGAGCGAAATGAGCAGTTCTTC

clone_size: NA
j_call: TRBJ1-4
d_call: NA
v_call: TRBV7-9
cdr3_aa: CASSKGAEEKLFF
cdr3_nt: TGTGCCAGCAGCAAAGGGGCTGAAGAAAAACTGTTTTTT

clone_size: NA
j_call: TRBJ1-1
d_call: NA
v_call: TRBV29-1
cdr3_aa: CSVEGGMSTEAFF
cdr3_nt: TGCAGCGTTGAAGGCGGGATGAGCACTGAAGCTTTCTTT

clone_size: NA
j_call: TRBJ1-6
d_call: NA
v_call: TRBV4-3
cdr3_aa: CASSQQALRGDSPLHF
cdr3_nt: TGCGCCAGCAGCCAACAGGCCCTACGGGGAGATTCACCCCTCCACTTT

clone_size: NA
j_call: TRBJ2-4
d_call: TRBD2
v_call: TRBV5-1
cdr3_aa: CASSRAPSEGLAGGLNIQYF
cdr3_nt: TGCGCCAGCAGCCGTGCGCCGTCCGAGGGACTAGCGGGGGGGTTGAACATTCAGTACTTC

clone_size: NA
j_call: TRBJ1-6
d_call: NA
v_call: TRBV13
cdr3_aa: CASRTYRNSPLHF
cdr3_nt: TGTGCCAGCAGAACTTACAGGAATTCACCCCTCCACTTT

clone_size: NA
j_call: TRBJ2-3
d_call: NA
v_call: TRBV28
cdr3_aa: CASRLGGTSRDTQYF
cdr3_nt: TGTGCCAGCAGGCTAGGAGGGACCTCTCGTGATACGCAGTATTTT

clone_size: NA
j_call: TRBJ1-3
d_call: NA
v_call: TRBV28
cdr3_aa: CASSSIQGTGNTIYF
cdr3_nt: TGTGCCAGCAGTTCAATCCAGGGGACTGGAAACACCATATATTTT

clone_size: NA
j_call: TRBJ2-5
d_call: NA
v_call: TRBV5-1
cdr3_aa: CASRDERQGGETQYF
cdr3_nt: TGCGCCAGCAGGGATGAGCGTCAGGGCGGAGAGACCCAGTACTTC

clone_size: NA
j_call: TRBJ2-1
d_call: TRBD2
v_call: TRBV19
cdr3_aa: CASSLELAAYNEQFF
cdr3_nt: TGTGCCAGTAGCCTAGAACTAGCGGCGTACAATGAGCAGTTCTTC

clone_size: NA
j_call: TRBJ1-3
d_call: TRBD1
v_call: TRBV13
cdr3_aa: CASSPKTGGSGNTIYF
cdr3_nt: TGTGCCAGCAGCCCCAAGACAGGGGGCTCTGGAAACACCATATATTTT

clone_size: NA
j_call: TRBJ2-5
d_call: NA
v_call: TRBV18
cdr3_aa: CASSPPRGGQETQYF
cdr3_nt: TGTGCCAGCTCACCGCCTAGGGGCGGCCAAGAGACCCAGTACTTC

clone_size: NA
j_call: TRBJ1-2
d_call: TRBD1
v_call: TRBV29-1
cdr3_aa: CSVTRDRADGYTF
cdr3_nt: TGCAGCGTAACGAGGGACAGGGCTGATGGCTACACCTTC

clone_size: NA
j_call: TRBJ1-2
d_call: TRBD1
v_call: TRBV7-9
cdr3_aa: CASSLSGTGAGYTF
cdr3_nt: TGTGCCAGCAGCTTATCCGGGACAGGGGCGGGCTACACCTTC

clone_size: NA
j_call: TRBJ1-4
d_call: NA
v_call: TRBV6-5
cdr3_aa: CASSYSTSNEKLFF
cdr3_nt: TGTGCCAGCAGTTACTCGACTTCTAATGAAAAACTGTTTTTT

clone_size: NA
j_call: TRBJ2-7
d_call: NA
v_call: TRBV27
cdr3_aa: CASSSARGENEQYF
cdr3_nt: TGTGCCAGCAGTTCCGCCAGGGGAGAGAACGAGCAGTACTTC

clone_size: NA
j_call: TRBJ1-2
d_call: TRBD1
v_call: TRBV29-1
cdr3_aa: CSVLGQDWTGYTF
cdr3_nt: TGCAGCGTCCTCGGACAGGACTGGACAGGCTACACCTTC

clone_size: once
j_call: TRBJ2-5
d_call: NA
v_call: TRBV10-2
cdr3_aa: CASSESGLAGAQYF
cdr3_nt: TGCGCCAGCAGTGAGTCGGGACTTGCCGGGGCCCAGTACTTC

clone_size: NA
j_call: TRBJ2-1
d_call: TRBD2
v_call: TRBV6-5
cdr3_aa: CASSPGLAGGRTFF
cdr3_nt: TGTGCCAGCAGCCCGGGACTAGCGGGGGGGCGGACGTTCTTC

clone_size: NA
j_call: TRBJ1-1
d_call: TRBD1
v_call: TRBV30
cdr3_aa: CAFDRAMNTEAFF
cdr3_nt: TGTGCCTTCGACAGGGCTATGAACACTGAAGCTTTCTTT

clone_size: NA
j_call: TRBJ2-5
d_call: NA
v_call: TRBV7-9
cdr3_aa: CASAYGETQYF
cdr3_nt: TGTGCCAGCGCATACGGAGAGACCCAGTACTTC

clone_size: NA
j_call: TRBJ1-4
d_call: NA
v_call: TRBV7-9
cdr3_aa: CASSLALGAANEKLFF
cdr3_nt: TGTGCCAGCAGCTTAGCGCTAGGGGCGGCTAATGAAAAACTGTTTTTT

clone_size: NA
j_call: TRBJ2-1
d_call: NA
v_call: TRBV3-1/TRBV3-2
cdr3_aa: CASSHDRIAYNEQFF
cdr3_nt: TGTGCCAGCAGCCACGACAGGATAGCTTACAATGAGCAGTTCTTC

clone_size: NA
j_call: TRBJ2-2
d_call: NA
v_call: TRBV29-1
cdr3_aa: CSVTGGDTGELFF
cdr3_nt: TGCAGCGTTACTGGGGGCGACACCGGGGAGCTGTTTTTT

clone_size: NA
j_call: TRBJ2-1
d_call: NA
v_call: TRBV5-1
cdr3_aa: CASSLQGQYNEQFF
cdr3_nt: TGCGCCAGCAGCTTGCAGGGCCAATACAATGAGCAGTTCTTC

clone_size: NA
j_call: TRBJ2-3
d_call: NA
v_call: TRBV7-2
cdr3_aa: CASSSSTDTQYF
cdr3_nt: TGTGCCAGCAGCTCCTCGACAGATACGCAGTATTTT